The TCR beta chain under discussion was sequenced for a study of CD8+ T cells in alopecia areata listed by TCRdb under 2018. With regard to the full study: The treated patients took part in an open-label pilot trial in which moderate-to-severe alopecia areata was treated with oral tofacitinib at 5 to 10 mg twice daily. TCRbeta CDR3 regions were amplified by immunoSEQ multiplex PCR with 35 Vbeta forward and 13 Jbeta reverse primers. Scalp clonality was compared across normal scalp (n=4), patchy alopecia areata scalp (n=8), and alopecia totalis/universalis scalp (n=8). Tofacitinib-treated patients had biopsies at baseline and at 4 and 24 weeks of treatment, with a later scalp biopsy in several patients. RNA was obtained with the PAXgene miRNA kit for fixed scalp, the miRNeasy kit for PBMCs, and the RNeasy kit for mouse skin. On the human side, TCRbeta sequencing was run on scalp tissue and on sorted CD4+ and CD8+ peripheral blood T cells from healthy controls and from alopecia areata patients with either patchy or totalis/universalis disease. In both human patients and the C3H/HeJ mouse model, the study applied high-throughput TCRbeta sequencing to look at T cell clonal expansion in alopecia areata. Tofacitinib was administered for 6 to 18 months, and 6 months of follow-up off drug were then conducted to assess delayed response and recurrence. Disease severity in treated patients was measured with the SALT score, which quantifies the percentage of affected scalp surface area. Paper-wide results and their limitations: Shared TCR sequences between patients were less evident than in mice, which may be partly attributable to HLA diversity in the patient population. Because the treated cohort was small and included a single nonresponder, larger studies are needed to assess links between baseline CD8+ expansion and response. Scalp clonality and the number of expanded CD8+ clones among the top 100 scalp clones were significantly decreased by tofacitinib. Many expanded lesional clones persisted in scalp and blood during tofacitinib treatment, which may partly explain relapse after stopping treatment. Higher clonality and more expanded CD8+ clones were observed in lesional scalp than in normal scalp, particularly in alopecia totalis/universalis, a finding suggestive of antigenic drive. Unlike mouse skin, which is dominated by gammadelta T cells, normal human skin has resident alphabeta T cells that are also sequenced, and this complicates analysis of the scalp TCR repertoire.

Library preparation used the immunoSEQ multiplex PCR assay. RNA was extracted from all samples and reverse transcribed into cDNA as template for TCR sequencing. First-strand cDNA was synthesized using SuperScript III with a 2:1 mix of oligo-dT and random hexamers. A synthetic immune receptor repertoire was used to measure amplification bias, and any remaining bias was corrected computationally. Turning to the authors' computational methods: Raw reads were preprocessed to remove errors, and CDR3 was defined by IMGT conventions from the conserved cysteine to phenylalanine. Clonality was computed by normalizing Shannon entropy by log2 of the number of productive unique TCRs and subtracting the result from 1. Whether each scalp clone was CD4 or CD8 was inferred by checking scalp TCRbeta sequences against the CD4 and CD8 repertoires from sorted blood. TCRdb took over this immuneACCESS table, retaining in-frame rearrangements with V and J assigned. Such tables are incomplete; in checked studies, under half of the missing clones stem from an unresolved V gene, and the remainder is unexplained. V and J calls and clone size are as listed in that table; D and trimming were resolved from the DNA. This sample has some 170,000 clones in its table, and less than 75% of those were observed once. The ten largest clones take up 16% of the sample.

The sample's treatment or condition label, in plain terms: oral pan-JAK inhibitor, 5-10 mg twice daily. Lesional scalp punch biopsies and peripheral blood were obtained from alopecia areata patients. PBMCs were separated by density centrifugation and stained for CD3, CD4 and CD8, after which CD4+ and CD8+ T cells were sorted on a FACSAria. Regarding this clone: Its target antigen remains unknown. Within one base of it there is no much larger clone, and no base qualities were kept.

Including the terminal cysteine and phenylalanine, the CDR3 comprises 12 residues. The kept DNA is CDR3 alone, 36 bases in frame from the first base. Per the germline V gene, MNHEY is the CDR1 and SVGAGI is the CDR2. Trimming takes 4 bases from V and 7 bases from J, and the germline ends sit 10 bases apart. The material sequenced was CD4+ T cells sorted from blood, taken at approximately week 60, from a patient treated with tofacitinib. This clonotype was obtained from a human donor with alopecia areata. The sequence is built from TRBV6-5 and TRBJ1-2; 5 matching bases give a weak D call of TRBD1. Here the CDR3 is given as CASSLQEFGYTF. The base sequence is TGTGCCAGCAGTTTACAGGAATTTGGCTACACCTTC.